This T cell receptor beta chain appears in the sequencing data of a study of cytomegalovirus exposure and HLA in healthy donors. Donors had nominal health at sampling but likely had unrecorded immune exposures. J gave up 3 bases and V 2 bases, and 15 bases lay outside the gene matches. Germline V gene sequence: CDR1 SNHLY, CDR2 FYNNEI. The CDR3 is 20 amino acids. PCR was performed using 60 Vbeta and 13 Jbeta primers. Sequenced by immunoSEQ multiplex PCR; TCRdb stores in-frame clones only, minus some. The sample lists roughly 150,000 clones, about 80% occurring once. The gene calls are TRBV2 and TRBJ2-2, with TRBD1 identical over 10 bases. The sample taken for sequencing was PBMCs. The clonotype originates from a man younger than 45 in good health and CMV-seropositive. The chain's CDR3 is CASSEPGLGKGTGDTGELFF. DNA for the CDR3: TGTGCCAGCAGTGAACCTGGATTAGGAAAGGGGACAGGGGACACCGGGGAGCTGTTTTTT. The full variable domain, its missing parts supplied by reference TRBV2 and TRBJ2-2, is EPEVTQTPSHQVTQMGQEVILRCVPISNHLYFYWYRQILGQKVEFLVSFYNNEISEKSEIFDDQFSVERPDGSNFTLKIRSTKLEDSAMYFCASSEPGLGKGTGDTGELFFGEGSRLTVL.